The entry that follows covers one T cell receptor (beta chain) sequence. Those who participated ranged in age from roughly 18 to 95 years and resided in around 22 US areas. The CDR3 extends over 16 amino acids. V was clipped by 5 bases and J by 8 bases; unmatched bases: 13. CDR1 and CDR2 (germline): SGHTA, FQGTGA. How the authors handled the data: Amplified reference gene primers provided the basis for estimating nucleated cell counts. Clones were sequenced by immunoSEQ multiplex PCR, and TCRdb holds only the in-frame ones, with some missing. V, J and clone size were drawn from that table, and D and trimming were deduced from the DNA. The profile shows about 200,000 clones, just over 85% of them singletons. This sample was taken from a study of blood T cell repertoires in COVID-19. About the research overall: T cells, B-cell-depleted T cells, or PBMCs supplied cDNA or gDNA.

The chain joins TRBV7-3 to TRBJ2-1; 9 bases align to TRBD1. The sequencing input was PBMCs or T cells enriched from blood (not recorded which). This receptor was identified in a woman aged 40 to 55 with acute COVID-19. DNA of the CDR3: TGTGCCAGCAGCCCCCGTTTAGGGGACAGGGTCCATGAGCAGTTCTTC. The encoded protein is CASSPRLGDRVHEQFF.